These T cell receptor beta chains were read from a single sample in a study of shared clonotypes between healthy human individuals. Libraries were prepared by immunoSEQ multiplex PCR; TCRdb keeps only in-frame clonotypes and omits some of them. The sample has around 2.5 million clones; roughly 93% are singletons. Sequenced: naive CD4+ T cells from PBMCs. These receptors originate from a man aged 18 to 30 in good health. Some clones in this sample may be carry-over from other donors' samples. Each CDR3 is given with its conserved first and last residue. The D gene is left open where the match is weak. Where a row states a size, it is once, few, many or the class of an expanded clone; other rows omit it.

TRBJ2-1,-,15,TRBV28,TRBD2,TGTGCCAGCAGGACGGTGCGGGGGGAGAGGAATGAGCAGTTCTTC,CASRTVRGERNEQFF
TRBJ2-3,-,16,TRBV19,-,TGTGCCAGTAGTATCTGGGCGCTGGGAGACACAGATACGCAGTATTTT,CASSIWALGDTDTQYF
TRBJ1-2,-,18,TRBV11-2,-,TGTGCCAGCAGCTTAGTGCGAGGGGGAATCTTTGATAACTATGGCTACACCTTC,CASSLVRGGIFDNYGYTF
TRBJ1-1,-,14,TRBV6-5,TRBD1,TGTGCCAGCAGTTCGAACAGGGGCAACACTGAAGCTTTCTTT,CASSSNRGNTEAFF
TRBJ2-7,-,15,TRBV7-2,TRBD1,TGTGCCAGCCTTCCAGGACAGGGGTTGGCCTACGAGCAGTACTTC,CASLPGQGLAYEQYF
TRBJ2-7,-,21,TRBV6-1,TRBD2,TGTGCCAGCAGTGAACCCAACCCGACTAGCGGCCTCCATATCAGGAACTACGAGCAGTACTTC,CASSEPNPTSGLHIRNYEQYF
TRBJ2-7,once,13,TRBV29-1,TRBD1,TGCAGCGTTGTAGGGACAGGGGTCTACGAGCAGTACTTC,CSVVGTGVYEQYF
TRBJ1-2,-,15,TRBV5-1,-,TGCGCCAGCAGCTTGGCTGAAGGAGCTAACTATGGCTACACCTTC,CASSLAEGANYGYTF
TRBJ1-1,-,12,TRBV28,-,TGTGCTACTAGAGATTACGACACTGAAGCTTTCTTT,CATRDYDTEAFF
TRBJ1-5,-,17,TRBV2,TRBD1,TGTGCCAGCAGCCTAATGGGGGGACAGTATAGCAATCAGCCCCAGCATTTT,CASSLMGGQYSNQPQHF
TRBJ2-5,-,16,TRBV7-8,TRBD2,TGTGCCAGCAGCCCCAGGGGCGGGAGGACCCAAGAGACCCAGTACTTC,CASSPRGGRTQETQYF
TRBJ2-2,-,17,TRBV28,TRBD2,TGTGCCACCCGAAGTGGCGGGAGGGGGCACCGCGCCGGGGAGCTGTTTTTT,CATRSGGRGHRAGELFF
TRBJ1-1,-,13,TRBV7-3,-,TGTGCCAGCAGCTCGGACGGGAACACTGAAGCTTTCTTT,CASSSDGNTEAFF
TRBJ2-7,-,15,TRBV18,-,TGTGCCAGCTCACCCTCGGCAGGCGAGGACGACGAGCAGTACTTC,CASSPSAGEDDEQYF
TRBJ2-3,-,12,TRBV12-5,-,TGTGCTAGTGGCGTCAACCCAGATACGCAGTATTTT,CASGVNPDTQYF
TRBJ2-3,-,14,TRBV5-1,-,TGCGCCAGCAGCTACCCCCTTGCCACAGATACGCAGTATTTT,CASSYPLATDTQYF
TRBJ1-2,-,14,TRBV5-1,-,TGCGCCAGCAGCGATGGGGACCCATTCGAGAGCTACACCTTC,CASSDGDPFESYTF
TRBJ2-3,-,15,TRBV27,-,TGTGCCAGCAGTGATGGGCGGTTTTACACAGATACGCAGTATTTT,CASSDGRFYTDTQYF
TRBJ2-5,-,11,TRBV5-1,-,TGCGCCAGCAGCTTGGACAGGGTAGAGTACTTC,CASSLDRVEYF
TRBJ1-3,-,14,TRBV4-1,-,TGCGCCAGCAGCCCCCGGGGGCCTGGAAACACCATATATTTT,CASSPRGPGNTIYF
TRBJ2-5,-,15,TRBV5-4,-,TGTGCCAGCAGCTTGGCGTCCACACGGCTAGAGACCCAGTACTTC,CASSLASTRLETQYF
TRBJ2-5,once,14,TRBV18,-,TGTGCCAGCTCACCAGCGGGAACAGGAGAGACCCAGTACTTC,CASSPAGTGETQYF
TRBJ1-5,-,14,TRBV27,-,TGTGCCAGCAGTTTATCGGGGGAGGCTCAGCCCCAGCATTTT,CASSLSGEAQPQHF
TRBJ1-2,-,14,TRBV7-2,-,TGTGCCAGCAGCTTAGGAGGGGGAGCCTATGGCTACACCTTC,CASSLGGGAYGYTF
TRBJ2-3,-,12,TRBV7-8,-,TGTGCCAGCAGCTTTCGGACTGATACGCAGTATTTT,CASSFRTDTQYF
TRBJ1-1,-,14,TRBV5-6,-,TGTGCCAGCAGCTTCAGGGGCCGGGGTACTGAAGCTTTCTTT,CASSFRGRGTEAFF
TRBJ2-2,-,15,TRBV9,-,TGTGCCAGCAGCGTGCTGACAGGTGACACCGGGGAGCTGTTTTTT,CASSVLTGDTGELFF
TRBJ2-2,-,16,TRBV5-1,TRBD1,TGCGCCAGCAGCTCACCGGGACAGCTCTCCACCGGGGAGCTGTTTTTT,CASSSPGQLSTGELFF
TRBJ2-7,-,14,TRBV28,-,TGTGCCAGCAGCGAGCCCCCCAGGGGCTACGAGCAGTACTTC,CASSEPPRGYEQYF
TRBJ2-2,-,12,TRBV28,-,TGTGCCAGCAAAGAGAACACCGGGGAGCTGTTTTTT,CASKENTGELFF
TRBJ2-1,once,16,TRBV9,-,TGTGCCAGCAGCACGGGGACTAACACGGGGGGCGATGAGCAGTTCTTC,CASSTGTNTGGDEQFF
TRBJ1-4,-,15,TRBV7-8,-,TGTGCCAGCAAGATGGCGGGAACAACTAATGAAAAACTGTTTTTT,CASKMAGTTNEKLFF
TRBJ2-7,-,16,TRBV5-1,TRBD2,TGCGCCAGCAGCCCGGGACTAGCTGGCCCCTCCTACGAGCAGTACTTC,CASSPGLAGPSYEQYF
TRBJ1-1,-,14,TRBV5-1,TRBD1,TGCGCCAGCAGCGGCCAGGGGGCTAACACTGAAGCTTTCTTT,CASSGQGANTEAFF
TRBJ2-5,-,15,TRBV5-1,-,TGCGCCAGCAGGAGGGGCGGGAATCCCCAAGAGACCCAGTACTTC,CASRRGGNPQETQYF
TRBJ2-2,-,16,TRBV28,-,TGTGCCAGCAGTTTATGGTCCCAGATAAACACCGGGGAGCTGTTTTTT,CASSLWSQINTGELFF
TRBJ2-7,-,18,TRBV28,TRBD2,TGTGCCAGCAGTAGGGGACTAGCGGGAGGGCCGGTCGGATACGAGCAGTACTTC,CASSRGLAGGPVGYEQYF
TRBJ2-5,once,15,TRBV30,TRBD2,TGTGCCTGGAGTAGAACTAGCGGGATCGGGGAGACCCAGTACTTC,CAWSRTSGIGETQYF
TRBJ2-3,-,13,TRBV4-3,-,TGCGCCAGCAGCCAAGAGAGGCAAAGTATTGCGTATTTT,CASSQERQSIAYF
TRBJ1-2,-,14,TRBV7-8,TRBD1,TGTGCCAGCAGTCCAGGGGGCCCTAACTATGGCTACACCTTC,CASSPGGPNYGYTF
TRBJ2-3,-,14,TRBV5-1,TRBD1,TGCGCCAGTCAACAGGGGGCGCCGACAGATACGCAGTATTTT,CASQQGAPTDTQYF
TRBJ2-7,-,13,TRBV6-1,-,TGTGCCAGCAGTGGCCCAGCGCGATACGAGCAGTACTTC,CASSGPARYEQYF
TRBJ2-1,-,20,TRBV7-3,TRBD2,TGTGCCAGCAGTTCGCCGACTAGCGGGAACTTCGACAGCTCCTACAATGAGCAGTTCTTC,CASSSPTSGNFDSSYNEQFF
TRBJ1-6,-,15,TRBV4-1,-,TGCGCCAGCAGCCATGTAGCCGGGGTCGGTTCACCCCTCCACTTT,CASSHVAGVGSPLHF
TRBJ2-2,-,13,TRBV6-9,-,TGTGCCAGCAGTTCCCCCTGGCCCGGGGAGCTGTTTTTT,CASSSPWPGELFF
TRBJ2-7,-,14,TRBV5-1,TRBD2,TGCGCCAGCAGCACCGGGACTAGCGACTACGAGCAGTACTTC,CASSTGTSDYEQYF
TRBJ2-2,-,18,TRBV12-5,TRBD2,TGTGCTAGTGGTTTTATCCCACTTAGCGGGAGAGAGACCGGGGAGCTGTTTTTT,CASGFIPLSGRETGELFF
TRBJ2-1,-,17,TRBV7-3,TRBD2,TGTGCCAGCAGCTTTAGTGGGACTAGCGGGAGTTCAGGCCAGCAGTTCTTC,CASSFSGTSGSSGQQFF
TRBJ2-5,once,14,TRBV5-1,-,TGCGCCAGCAGCTTGGCCTCCCATCAAGAGACCCAGTACTTC,CASSLASHQETQYF
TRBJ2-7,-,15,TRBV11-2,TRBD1,TGTGCCAGCAGCTTATTACCGGACAGGGGATACGAGCAGTACTTC,CASSLLPDRGYEQYF